Listed below are T cell receptor beta chains from one sample, sequenced in a study of T cells in Graves' hyperthyroidism and ophthalmopathy. TCRdb called the multiplex PCR reads again in MiXCR, with one record for every CDR3 protein. The sample includes some 760,000 distinct CDR3 sequences, about 15% seen only once; the top ten take roughly 10%. Specimen: blood. The receptors shown here come from a young woman with Graves' hyperthyroidism. Each CDR3 is given with its conserved first and last residue. D genes are given only for firm matches. Only part of the rows carry a size: once, few, many, or a class if the clone is expanded.

J | D | size | V | DNA | CDR3
TRBJ2-7 | - | - | TRBV20-1 | TGCAGTGCTAGAGGGTGGGACTACGAGCAGTACTTC | CSARGWDYEQYF
TRBJ1-2 | - | - | TRBV28 | TGTGCCAGCAGGCGTGACAGGACGGCGGGCGGCTACACCTTC | CASRRDRTAGGYTF
TRBJ2-7 | TRBD2 | - | TRBV27 | TGTGCCAGCAGTCTACTAGCGGGAGCGAGGAACGAGCAGTACTTC | CASSLLAGARNEQYF
TRBJ2-1 | TRBD2 | - | TRBV27 | TGTGCCAGCAGCCGTGAGACTAGCGGGAGGGGAATATCCTACAATGAGCAGTTCTTC | CASSRETSGRGISYNEQFF
TRBJ2-1 | TRBD2 | many | TRBV14 | TGTGCCAGCAGCCAAGGTACTAGCGGGTATTACAATGAGCAGTTCTTC | CASSQGTSGYYNEQFF
TRBJ1-1 | TRBD1 | - | TRBV27 | TGTGCCAGCAGTTTCTGGCCCTACCCGGGACAGGGGGCGACTGAAGCTTTCTTT | CASSFWPYPGQGATEAFF
TRBJ2-7 | - | many | TRBV3-1 | TGTGCCAGCAGCCGGGGGCTCCAAACTTACGAGCAGTACTTC | CASSRGLQTYEQYF
TRBJ2-1 | - | many | TRBV20-1 | TGCAGTGCTAGAGATCGGCTAGTGGGGGGCAATGAGCAGTTCTTC | CSARDRLVGGNEQFF
TRBJ2-7 | - | many | TRBV20-1 | TGCAGTGCTACCGACACCTACGAGCAGTACTTC | CSATDTYEQYF
TRBJ2-2 | TRBD1 | - | TRBV11-2 | TGTGCCAGCATGCTTAGTCAGGGGGACGGGGTGCTGTTTTTT | CASMLSQGDGVLFF
TRBJ2-3 | - | many | TRBV11-2 | TGTGCCAGCACCTTACGGGGGCACACAGATACGCAGTATTTT | CASTLRGHTDTQYF
TRBJ2-5 | - | many | TRBV7-2 | TGTGCCAGCAGCCCAAGGGTAGCGGATGGGAAGACCCAGTACTTC | CASSPRVADGKTQYF
TRBJ1-4 | - | - | TRBV10-2 | TGCGCCAGCAGTGAAGGAGGGCCGGTATCTGAAAAACTGTTTTTT | CASSEGGPVSEKLFF
TRBJ2-3 | - | few | TRBV7-3 | TGTGCCACCAGCCATAGCACAGATACGCAGTATTTT | CATSHSTDTQYF